The T cell receptor beta chain described here comes from a study of cytomegalovirus exposure and HLA in healthy donors. This PCR relied on a set of 60 Vbeta primers and 13 Jbeta primers. Sequenced by immunoSEQ multiplex PCR; TCRdb stores in-frame clones only, minus some. The sample contains more than 140,000 clones, about 75% of which appear only once. Regarding this clone: Its antigen remains unidentified.

The germline V and J ends were trimmed by 0 bases and 3 bases, with 8 bases remaining between them. Germline CDR1 and CDR2: LNHNV and YYDKDF (reference sequence). The CDR3 loop spans 15 amino acids. Points from the study as a whole: Later, an analysis showed that TCR beta chains associated with HLA were more clonally expanded than others that were equally common. TCR beta V segments were, for the most part, productive about 87% or about 30% of the time in an earlier analysis.

Material: PBMCs. This sequence joins TRBV15 and TRBJ2-2; a possible D gene is TRBD1 (5 bases). The sequence was collected from a male donor in good health and CMV-seronegative. The chain's CDR3 is CATSRDLGDTGELFF. The CDR3 DNA is TGTGCCACCAGCAGAGATTTAGGGGACACCGGGGAGCTGTTTTTT.